This T cell receptor (beta chain) was found in a study of OX40 agonist ivuxolimab in advanced cancers. In terms of the full investigation: Ivuxolimab was an agonistic, fully human IgG2 monoclonal antibody directed against OX40 (CD134), a costimulatory receptor. Partial responses were achieved by three dose-escalation patients, of whom one had hepatocellular carcinoma and two had cutaneous melanoma. Intravenous ivuxolimab was administered to patients every 2 weeks at six dose levels: 0.01, 0.1, 0.3, 1.5, 3 and 10 mg/kg. The paper covers the monotherapy dose-escalation part of the phase I ivuxolimab trial, which included N ≈ 50 patients. Patients were allowed to have had prior anti-PD-1, anti-PD-L1 or anti-CTLA-4 therapy, and approximately 43% of the dose-escalation patients had previously received checkpoint inhibitors. In the dose-escalation cohort, around four fifths of patients were male, and the mean age was roughly 56 years with a range of about 20 to 80. Peripheral TCRbeta sequencing was intended to test whether TCR sequence diversity was altered and clonal T-cell expansion was caused by ivuxolimab. Of the roughly 52 dose-escalation patients, hepatocellular carcinoma was present in around 20, melanoma in some 15, renal cell carcinoma in 9 and head and neck cancer in 9.

In regard to this clone: No antigen is known for it. Base-call qualities are not available, and no considerably larger clone is one nucleotide away.

The full study reports these points: In the 0.1-3.0 mg/kg groups, partial responders had among the lowest normalized peripheral clonal expansion, particularly in CD8+ T cells. After ivuxolimab, CD8+ T cells had more expanded clones than CD4+ T cells on average. Which antigens the clonally expanded peripheral T cells were specific for was not determined. Clonal expansion of both CD4+ and CD8+ blood T cells was observed from baseline to week 6 at doses 0.1 to 3.0 mg/kg. Low levels of normalized T-cell clonal expansion were also seen in some patients who did not respond.

V has 2 bases trimmed and J has 11 bases trimmed; junction bases matching no gene number 3. Taken from cysteine to phenylalanine, the CDR3 has 11 residues. The DNA shown is the 33-base CDR3, in frame from base 1. CDR1 and CDR2 are drawn from the germline V gene (reference sequence): SGHNT, YYREEE. The trial excluded patients who had a history of autoimmune disease or were on systemic immunosuppression. In every dose cohort, peripheral blood was drawn for TCR sequencing at baseline, cycle 4 day 1, and cycle 7 day 1. Samples were obtained from an open-label, multicenter, first-in-human phase I dose-escalation trial of ivuxolimab. Adults with locally advanced or metastatic melanoma, renal cell carcinoma, hepatocellular carcinoma or head and neck squamous cell carcinoma were enrolled in the trial. CD4+ and CD8+ T cells were sorted separately from peripheral blood before TCR sequencing. To sequence the TCRbeta CDR3 region, genomic DNA was isolated from the sorted cells. The immunoSEQ Assay was used for sequencing of TCRbeta CDR3 regions. The source is immuneACCESS, and TCRdb retained only in-frame sequences with V and J called. Part of the clones is not carried over; for the studies checked, unresolved V genes explain less than half of this, and the remainder is unexplained. The sample profile shows about 64,000 clones; approximately 85% of them were found once. 2.5% to 3.5% of the sample goes to the ten largest clones.

This TCR came from an adult with an advanced solid tumor such as melanoma, head and neck, liver or kidney cancer. This specimen was CD4+ or CD8+ T cells sorted from blood, taken in a trial of the OX40 agonist ivuxolimab. The chain is assembled from TRBV5-4 and TRBJ2-5; a stretch of 7 junction bases matches TRBD2. Here the CDR3 is given as CASSLRGEQYF. The DNA is as follows: TGTGCCAGCAGCTTACGGGGGGAGCAGTACTTC.